The clone carrying this T cell receptor (beta chain) was detected many times. As yet, its antigen is unknown. The data originate from a study of regulatory T cells in long-lasting Graves disease. The time point denotes: persistent/refractory GD, antithyroid drugs over 5 years with positive TRAb. Extracted PBMC RNA gave rise to the TCR library. HTBI primers from iRepertoire and Arm-PCR of CDR3 regions yielded the TCR beta libraries. TCRdb reanalysed the multiplex PCR reads using MiXCR and keeps one entry per CDR3 protein. Here the sample spans about 400,000 distinct CDR3 sequences, less than 25% being singletons. Regarding the study as a whole: Those with persistent Graves' had less TCR diversity than newly diagnosed patients.

This specimen was peripheral blood mononuclear cells (PBMCs), taken when the disease was refractory, from a patient treated with antithyroid drugs. This receptor was obtained from a female donor with Graves disease.

The CDR3 loop is CSASTNYEQYF. CDR3 coding DNA: TGCAGTGCTTCCACTAACTACGAGCAGTACTTC. The chain joins TRBV20-1 to TRBJ2-7; D not resolved. Trimming took off 5 bases at V and 3 bases at J, with 8 bases between the two ends. The V gene's germline CDR1 is DFQATT and CDR2 SNEGSKA (reference sequence). This CDR3 contains 11 residues.